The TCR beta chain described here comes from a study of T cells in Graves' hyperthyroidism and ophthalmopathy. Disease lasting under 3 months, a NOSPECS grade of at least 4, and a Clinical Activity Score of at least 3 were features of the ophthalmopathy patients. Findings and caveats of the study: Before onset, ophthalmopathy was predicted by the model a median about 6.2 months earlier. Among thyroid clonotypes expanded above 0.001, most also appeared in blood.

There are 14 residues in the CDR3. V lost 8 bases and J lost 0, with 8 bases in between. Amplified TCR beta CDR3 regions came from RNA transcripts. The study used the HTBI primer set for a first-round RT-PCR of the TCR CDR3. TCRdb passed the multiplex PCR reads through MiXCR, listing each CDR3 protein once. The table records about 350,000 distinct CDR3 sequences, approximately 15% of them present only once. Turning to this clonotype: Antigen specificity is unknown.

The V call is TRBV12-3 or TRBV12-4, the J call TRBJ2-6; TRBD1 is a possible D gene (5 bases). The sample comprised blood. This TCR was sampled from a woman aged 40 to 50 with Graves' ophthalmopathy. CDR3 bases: TGTGCCAGCGGAGACAGCTCTGGGGCCAACGTCCTGACTTTC. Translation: CASGDSSGANVLTF.